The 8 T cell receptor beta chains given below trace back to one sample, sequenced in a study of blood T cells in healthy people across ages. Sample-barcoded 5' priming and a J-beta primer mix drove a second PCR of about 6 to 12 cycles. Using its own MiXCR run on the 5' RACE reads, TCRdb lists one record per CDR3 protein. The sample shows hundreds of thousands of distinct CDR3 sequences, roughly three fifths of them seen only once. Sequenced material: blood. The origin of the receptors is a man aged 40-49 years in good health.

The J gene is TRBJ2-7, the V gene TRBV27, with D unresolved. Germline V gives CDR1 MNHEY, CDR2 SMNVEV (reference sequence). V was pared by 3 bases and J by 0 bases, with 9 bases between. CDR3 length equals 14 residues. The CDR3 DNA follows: TGTGCCAGCAGTTTCCTGGGGTACTCCTACGAGCAGTACTTC. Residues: CASSFLGYSYEQYF.

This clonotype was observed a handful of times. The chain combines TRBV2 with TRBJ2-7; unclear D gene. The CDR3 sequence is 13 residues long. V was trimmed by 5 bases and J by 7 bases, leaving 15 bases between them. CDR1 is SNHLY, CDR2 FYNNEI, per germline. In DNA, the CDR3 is TGTGCCAGCAGTCCTGGACCCGCTGGGGAGCAGTACTTC. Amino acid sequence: CASSPGPAGEQYF. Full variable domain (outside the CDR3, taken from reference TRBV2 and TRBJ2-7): EPEVTQTPSHQVTQMGQEVILRCVPISNHLYFYWYRQILGQKVEFLVSFYNNEISEKSEIFDDQFSVERPDGSNFTLKIRSTKLEDSAMYFCASSPGPAGEQYFGPGTRLTVT.

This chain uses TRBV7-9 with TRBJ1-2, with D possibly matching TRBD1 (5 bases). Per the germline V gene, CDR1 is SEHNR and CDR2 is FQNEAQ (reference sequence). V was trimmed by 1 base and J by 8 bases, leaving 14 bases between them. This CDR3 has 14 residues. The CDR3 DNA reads TGTGCCAGCAGCTTAGAGCAGGGCGGGGCCGGCTACACCTTC. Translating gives CASSLEQGGAGYTF.

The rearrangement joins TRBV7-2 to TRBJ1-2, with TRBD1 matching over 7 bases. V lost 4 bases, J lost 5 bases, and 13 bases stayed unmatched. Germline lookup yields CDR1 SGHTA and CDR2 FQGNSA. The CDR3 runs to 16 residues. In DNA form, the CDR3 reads TGTGCCAGCAGCTCTCAAACCACCGAGGGGGCGTATGGCTACACCTTC. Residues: CASSSQTTEGAYGYTF.

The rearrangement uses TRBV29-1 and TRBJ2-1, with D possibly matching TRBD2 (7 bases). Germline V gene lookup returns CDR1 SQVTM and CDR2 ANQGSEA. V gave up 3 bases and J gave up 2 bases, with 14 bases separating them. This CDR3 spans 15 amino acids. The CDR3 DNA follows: TGCAGCGTTGATTTTGGGGGGGGCCCCTACAATGAGCAGTTCTTC. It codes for CSVDFGGGPYNEQFF.

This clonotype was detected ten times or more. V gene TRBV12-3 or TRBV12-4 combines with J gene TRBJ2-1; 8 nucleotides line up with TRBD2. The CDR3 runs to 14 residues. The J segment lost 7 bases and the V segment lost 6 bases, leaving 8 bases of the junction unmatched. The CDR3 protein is CASRRSGGGNEQFF. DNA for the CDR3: TGTGCCAGCAGACGTTCGGGGGGGGGAAATGAGCAGTTCTTC.

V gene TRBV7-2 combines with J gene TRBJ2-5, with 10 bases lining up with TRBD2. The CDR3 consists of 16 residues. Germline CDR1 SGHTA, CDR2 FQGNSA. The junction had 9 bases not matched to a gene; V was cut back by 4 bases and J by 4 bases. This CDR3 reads CASSYNLAGVGETQYF. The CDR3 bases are TGTGCCAGCAGCTATAACCTAGCGGGAGTGGGAGAGACCCAGTACTTC.

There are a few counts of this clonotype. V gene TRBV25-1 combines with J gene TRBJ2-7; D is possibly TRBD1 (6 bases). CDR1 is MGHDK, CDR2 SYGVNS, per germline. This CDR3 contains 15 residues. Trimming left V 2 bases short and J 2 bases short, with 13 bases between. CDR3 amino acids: CASSEATGYPYEQYF. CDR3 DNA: TGTGCCAGCAGTGAAGCAACAGGGTATCCCTACGAGCAGTACTTC.